One sample yielded the 17 T cell receptor beta chains listed below, sequenced in a study of blood T cell repertoires in COVID-19. Profiling relied on immunoSEQ multiplex PCR, and the TCRdb table lists in-frame clones only, not all of them. The sample includes about 180,000 clones, 70% to 90% of them seen just once. Input material: peripheral blood. The origin of the receptors is a human donor with active or convalescent COVID-19. The donor label of this sample is uncertain.

V is TRBV10-3 and J is TRBJ1-2; 12 bases map to TRBD1. There are 13 residues in the CDR3. The germline gives CDR1 ENHRY, CDR2 SYGVKD. V was pared by 10 bases and J by 6 bases, with 6 bases of the junction left unmatched. DNA for the CDR3: TGTGCCACGGGACAGGGGGCATCTAATGGCTACACCTTC. Amino acids: CATGQGASNGYTF.

CDR3 loop: CASSLAAGQETQYF. CDR3 sequence (DNA): TGTGCCAGCAGCTTGGCAGCGGGGCAAGAGACCCAGTACTTC. The V call is TRBV5-4, the J call TRBJ2-5; 7 nucleotides line up with TRBD2. Per the germline V gene, CDR1 is SGHNT and CDR2 is YYREEE (reference sequence). The CDR3 extends over 14 amino acids. J was trimmed by 2 bases and V by 0 bases; bases with no gene match: 1.

This sequence joins TRBV19 and TRBJ2-3, with D maybe TRBD2 (5 bases). This CDR3 spans 16 amino acids. V shed 3 bases and J shed 0 bases, with 13 bases lying between them. From germline, CDR1 is LNHDA and CDR2 SQIVND (reference sequence). The CDR3 DNA is TGTGCCAGTAGTATTGGGAGCTCTCCGAGCACAGATACGCAGTATTTT. Amino acids: CASSIGSSPSTDTQYF.

V usage is TRBV2 and J usage is TRBJ1-2, with a weak D call TRBD1 (6 bases). Trimming pared 0 bases from V and 5 bases from J, leaving 19 bases between. This CDR3 is built from 17 residues. Germline CDR1 and CDR2: SNHLY and FYNNEI. CDR3 sequence (DNA): TGTGCCAGCAGTGAAGCGGCTAGGGGGAGTCTGCTGTATGGCTACACCTTC. Protein sequence: CASSEAARGSLLYGYTF. Using reference TRBV2 and TRBJ1-2 for the parts outside the CDR3, the full variable domain is EPEVTQTPSHQVTQMGQEVILRCVPISNHLYFYWYRQILGQKVEFLVSFYNNEISEKSEIFDDQFSVERPDGSNFTLKIRSTKLEDSAMYFCASSEAARGSLLYGYTFGSGTRLTVV.

This clone has only a few counts. The chain couples TRBV21-1 to TRBJ2-7; TRBD1, the table's D call, lacks a check against the DNA. TRBV21-1 is a listed pseudogene. The CDR3 is 13 amino acids. CDR3 in DNA: TGTGCCAGCATAGGGACACCGGTGGGGGAGCAGTACTTC. It codes for CASIGTPVGEQYF.

This clone was found a few times. V gene TRBV6-6 combines with J gene TRBJ1-1, with D possibly matching TRBD1 (5 bases). V gave up 0 bases and J gave up 1 base, with 12 bases separating them. The CDR3 has 16 residues. Germline V lookup: CDR1 MNHNY, CDR2 SVGAGI (reference sequence). In DNA, the CDR3 is TGTGCCAGCAGTTACTCGAAGGGGTTTGGGAACACTGAAGCTTTCTTT. Amino acid sequence: CASSYSKGFGNTEAFF.

The chain uses TRBV3-1 (or the pseudogene TRBV3-2) and TRBJ2-7; 11 bases match TRBD2. The CDR3 spans 14 residues. CDR1 and CDR2 from the germline V gene are LGHDT and YNNKEL (reference sequence). The V and J ends lost 4 bases and 3 bases, in that order; junction bases with no gene match: 2. CDR3 bases: TGTGCCAGCAGCCTGGGACTAGCGGTCTACGAGCAGTACTTC. It is translated as CASSLGLAVYEQYF.

The V call is TRBV9, the J call TRBJ2-3; TRBD2 agrees at 16 bases. The CDR3 extends over 17 amino acids. Germline values: CDR1 SGDLS, CDR2 YYNGEE. Losses at the gene ends were 3 bases for V and 8 bases for J; bases not matched to a gene: 9. CDR3 protein: CASSGPGLAGGQGTQYF. CDR3 nucleotide sequence: TGTGCCAGCAGCGGACCGGGACTAGCGGGGGGGCAGGGTACGCAGTATTTT. The complete variable domain, with remaining parts taken from reference TRBV9 and TRBJ2-3, reads DSGVTQTPKHLITATGQRVTLRCSPRSGDLSVYWYQQSLDQGLQFLIQYYNGEERAKGNILERFSAQQFPDLHSELNLSSLELGDSALYFCASSGPGLAGGQGTQYFGPGTRLTVL.

The table lists this clone with a count of one. This rearrangement joins TRBV28 to TRBJ1-1; 7 nucleotides align to TRBD1. The ends lost 5 bases at V and 0 bases at J; junction bases unmatched: 9. Germline values: CDR1 MDHEN, CDR2 SYDVKM. The CDR3 length is 16 residues. The CDR3 reads CASSQPGQSMNTEAFF. CDR3 sequence (DNA): TGTGCCAGCAGTCAACCGGGACAGTCAATGAACACTGAAGCTTTCTTT.

Only one count was recorded for this clone. The genes are TRBV9 and TRBJ2-7; D is possibly TRBD2 (6 bases). The CDR3 runs 13 residues. Germline values: CDR1 SGDLS, CDR2 YYNGEE. V shed 0 bases and J shed 6 bases, with 10 bases lying between them. The CDR3 bases are TGTGCCAGCAGCGTAGTCCGGGGAGGCGAGCAGTACTTC. Amino acids: CASSVVRGGEQYF. The whole variable domain, filled in from reference TRBV9 and TRBJ2-7, reads DSGVTQTPKHLITATGQRVTLRCSPRSGDLSVYWYQQSLDQGLQFLIQYYNGEERAKGNILERFSAQQFPDLHSELNLSSLELGDSALYFCASSVVRGGEQYFGPGTRLTVT.

The chain is built from TRBV27 and TRBJ2-3; possible D gene TRBD1, 7 bases. Germline CDR1 reads MNHEY; CDR2 reads SMNVEV (reference sequence). V was trimmed by 3 bases and J by 4 bases, leaving 14 bases between them. The CDR3 length is 15 residues. This CDR3 is CASSFAGQTPDTQYF. The DNA for the CDR3 is TGTGCCAGCAGTTTTGCGGGACAGACACCAGATACGCAGTATTTT.

The V call is TRBV27, the J call TRBJ2-1, with 7 bases aligning to TRBD2. Germline values: CDR1 MNHEY, CDR2 SMNVEV (reference sequence). With 6 bases clipped from V and 6 bases from J, the junction kept 5 bases outside the gene matches. The CDR3 contains 13 residues. The CDR3 is CASRPRGVNEQFF. Here the CDR3 DNA reads TGTGCCAGCAGACCTCGGGGGGTCAATGAGCAGTTCTTC.

The chain employs TRBV6-4 and TRBJ2-7, with D perhaps TRBD1 (5 bases). CDR3 length: 16 residues. CDR1 is MRHNA and CDR2 is SNTAGT in the germline V gene. Between the trimmed V and J ends, which lost 0 bases and 3 bases, there was a span of 15 bases. This CDR3 reads CASSDSRGHRDYEQYF. For the CDR3, the DNA is TGTGCCAGCAGTGACTCAAGGGGCCACCGTGACTACGAGCAGTACTTC.

This chain links TRBV15 with TRBJ2-7, with D perhaps matching TRBD1 (5 bases). The CDR3 sequence is 17 residues long. Germline V CDR1 and CDR2: LNHNV, YYDKDF (reference sequence). Trimming removed 1 base at V and 2 bases at J, with 18 bases between. CDR3 sequence: CATSRAVYRSLAYEQYF. In DNA, the CDR3 is TGTGCCACCAGCAGAGCGGTCTACAGGTCCCTTGCCTACGAGCAGTACTTC.

This rearrangement joins TRBV27 to TRBJ2-1; D is possibly TRBD1 (5 bases). Trimming took 6 bases from V and 0 from J, leaving 12 bases between them. Germline CDR1 is MNHEY and CDR2 is SMNVEV (reference sequence). This CDR3 region has 15 residues. CDR3: CASRNYRSSYNEQFF. CDR3 bases: TGTGCCAGCAGGAATTACAGGAGCTCCTACAATGAGCAGTTCTTC.

V usage is TRBV18 and J usage is TRBJ2-2; D perhaps matches TRBD1 (5 bases). Germline-derived CDR1 and CDR2 are KGHSH and LQKENI. CDR3 length: 14 amino acids. V lost 2 bases and J lost 4, with 8 bases in between. The CDR3 is CASSPLQVTGELFF. In nucleotides, the CDR3 is TGTGCCAGCTCACCATTACAGGTCACCGGGGAGCTGTTTTTT.

The genes are TRBV3-1 (or the pseudogene TRBV3-2) and TRBJ1-1, with D unresolved. This CDR3 comprises 13 residues. Germline loops: CDR1 LGHDT, CDR2 YNNKEL (reference sequence). Trimming pared 2 bases from V and 3 bases from J, leaving 7 bases between. The CDR3 protein is CASSQRGYTEAFF. The CDR3 DNA follows: TGTGCCAGCAGCCAACGGGGTTACACTGAAGCTTTCTTT.